A selection of T cell receptor beta chains follows, all from one sample in a study of CD8+CD57+ T cells in acquired aplastic anemia. TCRdb re-called the reads through MiXCR, storing one row per CDR3 protein. The profile shows about 220,000 distinct CDR3 sequences, approximately 35% of them singletons. Source material: sorted CD4+, CD8+, or CD8+CD57+ T cells (not recorded which) from PBMCs. These receptors came from a human donor in good health, serving as a control. CDR3s include the opening cysteine and the closing phenylalanine or tryptophan. The D gene is left open where the match is weak. A row's size may be missing; if present it is once, few, many or a size class.

TRBJ2-1 TRBV11-2 TRBD1 . TGTGCCAGCAGCTTAGTTCGGGGAGGACAGGGGGAGGAGGGTGAGCAGTTCTTC CASSLVRGGQGEEGEQFF
TRBJ2-3 TRBV5-1 . few TGCGCCAGCAGCCCGGACCTAAGCACAGATACGCAGTATTTT CASSPDLSTDTQYF
TRBJ2-1 TRBV5-6 TRBD2 . TGTGCCAGCAGCTTGGTGGGCGGGGGTAAGGTAGTGAGTGAGCAGTTCTTC CASSLVGGGKVVSEQFF
TRBJ2-2 TRBV19 TRBD1 . TGTGCCAGTAGTCCGGGGACAGGTTCTCCTGCGAACACCGGGGAGCTGTTTTTT CASSPGTGSPANTGELFF
TRBJ1-3 TRBV20-1 . . TGCAGTGCCCGCCCGGGATCGAAAGGAAACACCATATATTTT CSARPGSKGNTIYF
TRBJ2-1 TRBV5-4 TRBD1 few TGTGCCAGCAGACAGGGGAGTAGGAATGAGCAGTTCTTC CASRQGSRNEQFF
TRBJ1-5 TRBV27 TRBD1 . TGTGCCAGCACCCGGACAGGAGGAGTTAGCAATCAGCCCCAGCATTTT CASTRTGGVSNQPQHF
TRBJ2-3 TRBV20-1 . many TGCAGTGCTAGAGCCGTTCACGGGGATACGCAGTATTTT CSARAVHGDTQYF
TRBJ2-3 TRBV19 . . TGTGCCAGTAGTATTGATGCAGGTCATACGCAGTATTTT CASSIDAGHTQYF
TRBJ2-7 TRBV2 TRBD1 once TGTGCCAGCAGTGGACAGGGGGGCTCCTACGAGCAGTACTTC CASSGQGGSYEQYF
TRBJ2-5 TRBV12-3/TRBV12-4 . many TGTGCCAGCTCGGACCGACCCACGGAGACCCAGTACTTC CASSDRPTETQYF
TRBJ1-1 TRBV6-1 . many TGTGCCAGCAGTGTTTGGTACACTGAAGCTTTCTTT CASSVWYTEAFF
TRBJ2-7 TRBV5-1 . many TGCGCCAGCAGCTCCTCGTGGAGCACCTACGAGCAGTACTTC CASSSSWSTYEQYF